This T cell receptor beta chain derives from a study of T-cell memory formation after mild COVID-19. The study's findings and limits: Contracting clones from day 15 to 85 had balanced CD4/CD8; later expanders favoured CD4+. In pre-infection memory, a portion of responding clones appeared, which suggested that cross-reactive memory joined.

With respect to this clonotype: As yet, its antigen is unknown.

TCRdb processed the 5' RACE reads anew with MiXCR; each CDR3 protein has one entry. The data show about 390,000 distinct CDR3 sequences, 15% to 20% seen once. The CDR3 is made up of 14 amino acids. The germline V gene has CDR1 SGHRS and CDR2 YFSETQ. The V gene end was trimmed by 4 bases and the J gene end by 6 bases; junction bases not matched to a gene: 7. The chain couples TRBV5-1 to TRBJ1-1; TRBD1 matches at 9 bases. The sample taken for sequencing was PBMCs or a T cell subset sorted from them (not recorded which). The receptor's source is a man aged 18 to 30 who had mild COVID-19 (a few samples of this study predate the infection). Cell type and time point are not known. CDR3 protein: CASSRGQGLAEAFF. CDR3 nucleotides: TGCGCCAGCAGCAGGGGACAGGGACTGGCTGAAGCTTTCTTT.